Following are 26 T cell receptor beta chains from one sample sequenced in a study of PD-1 blockade in classical Hodgkin lymphoma. This sample's time point: cycle 4 day 1 (C4D1), after less than seven weeks of nivolumab. No patient escaped relapse after autologous stem cell transplantation, and brentuximab vedotin exposure varied. Investigators isolated CD4+ T cells from thawed PBMCs through magnetic negative selection. The data were produced by immunoSEQ multiplex PCR, yet TCRdb's version contains in-frame clones alone and is incomplete. The sample carries 20,000 to 25,000 clones, around 74% recorded once. Sequenced material: CD4+ T cells from blood, taken before the fourth cycle of nivolumab. The receptors derive from a human donor with classical Hodgkin lymphoma.

A few counts support this clone. V and J are TRBV10-2 and TRBJ1-5; D is unresolved. The CDR3 totals 12 residues. The germline gives CDR1 WSHSY, CDR2 SAAADI. The V gene lost 5 bases and the J gene lost 7 bases, with 9 bases spanning the gap. CDR3 nucleotides: TGCGCCAGCAGTAGTGGGAGACAGCCCCAGCATTTT. It encodes CASSSGRQPQHF.

The J gene is TRBJ2-3, the V gene TRBV18; D might be TRBD1 or TRBD2, each matching 6 bases. Per germline, CDR1 KGHSH and CDR2 LQKENI. The CDR3 has 16 residues. The V and J ends lost 0 bases and 1 base respectively, with 11 bases between them. The CDR3 DNA reads as TGTGCCAGCTCACCACCGGGGGGCAGGGGCACAGATACGCAGTATTTT. Protein product: CASSPPGGRGTDTQYF.

The chain employs TRBV7-2 and TRBJ2-7; D unresolved. The V gene's germline CDR1 is SGHTA and CDR2 FQGNSA. This CDR3 is 14 amino acids long. Trimming shortened V by 2 bases and J by 2 bases, and 10 bases separated the two germline ends. The CDR3 sequence is CASSLNPGAYEQYF. The CDR3 nucleotides are TGTGCCAGCAGCTTAAATCCTGGGGCCTACGAGCAGTACTTC.

Comments on this clone: Sequence at one end of the junction differs from germline and may be a read error. CDR3 bases: TGTGCTAGCAGCTTGTCTTGGGGGGATACGCAGTATTTT. Translated: CASSLSWGDTQYF. The chain employs TRBV7-7 and TRBJ2-3; D is perhaps TRBD1 or TRBD2 (5 bases each). In germline, CDR1 is SSHAT, CDR2 FNYEAQ (reference sequence). The CDR3 runs to 13 residues.

V gene TRBV5-1 combines with J gene TRBJ1-4; D is ambiguous. Trimming shortened V by 0 bases and J by 0 bases, and 6 bases separated the two germline ends. The CDR3 has 15 residues. Per the germline V gene, CDR1 is SGHRS and CDR2 is YFSETQ. The CDR3 protein is CASSLEAATNEKLFF. CDR3 bases: TGCGCCAGCAGCTTGGAAGCAGCAACTAATGAAAAACTGTTTTTT. Full variable domain (outside the CDR3, taken from reference TRBV5-1 and TRBJ1-4): KAGVTQTPRYLIKTRGQQVTLSCSPISGHRSVSWYQQTPGQGLQFLFEYFSETQRNKGNFPGRFSGRQFSNSRSEMNVSTLELGDSALYLCASSLEAATNEKLFFGSGTQLSVL.

V usage is TRBV29-1 and J usage is TRBJ1-1; D possibly corresponds to TRBD1 (5 bases). The V gene lost 6 bases and the J gene lost 1 base, with 12 bases spanning the gap. Germline V gives CDR1 SQVTM, CDR2 ANQGSEA. This CDR3 has 13 amino acids. Here the CDR3 reads CSVAKTENTEAFF. CDR3 coding DNA: TGCAGCGTCGCAAAGACAGAGAACACTGAAGCTTTCTTT. The entire variable domain, with the rest obtained from reference TRBV29-1 and TRBJ1-1, is as follows: SAVISQKPSRDICQRGTSLTIQCQVDSQVTMMFWYRQQPGQSLTLIATANQGSEATYESGFVIDKFPISRPNLTFSTLTVSNMSPEDSSIYLCSVAKTENTEAFFGQGTRLTVV.

V usage is TRBV5-1 and J usage is TRBJ2-5; TRBD2 matches 8 bases. With 0 bases clipped from V and 1 base from J, the junction kept 5 bases outside the gene matches. The CDR3 length is 16 residues. CDR1 and CDR2 (germline): SGHRS, YFSETQ. CDR3: CASSLGSSGGQETQYF. CDR3 DNA sequence: TGCGCCAGCAGCTTGGGATCCAGCGGGGGCCAAGAGACCCAGTACTTC.

The J gene is TRBJ2-7, the V gene TRBV5-1; no definite D call. Trimming stripped 4 bases from V and 4 bases from J, with 15 bases between. Germline V gives CDR1 SGHRS, CDR2 YFSETQ. The CDR3 spans 14 residues. The CDR3 spells CASSRTPSAYEQYF. In nucleotides, the CDR3 is TGCGCCAGCAGCCGAACCCCGAGCGCGTACGAGCAGTACTTC.

V and J are TRBV10-3 and TRBJ2-2, with D hard to call. CDR1 and CDR2 from the germline V gene are ENHRY and SYGVKD. The CDR3 covers 16 residues. V dropped 2 bases and J dropped 4 bases, with 14 bases sitting between them. This CDR3 reads CAISEKSDRFTGELFF. The DNA of the CDR3 is TGTGCCATCAGTGAGAAGTCCGACCGCTTCACCGGGGAGCTGTTTTTT.

V and J are TRBV6-1 and TRBJ2-1; D gene unclear. In germline, CDR1 is MNHNS, CDR2 SASEGT. V was cut by 8 bases and J by 3 bases, with 17 bases left in between. This CDR3 has 15 amino acids. CDR3 sequence (DNA): TGTGCCAGCCGACGTGCCCACCAAGACTACAATGAGCAGTTCTTC. Encoded protein: CASRRAHQDYNEQFF.

The chain uses TRBV2 and TRBJ1-2; 8 bases match TRBD1. Germline CDR1 and CDR2: SNHLY and FYNNEI. The CDR3 contains 13 residues. V lost 2 bases and J lost 4; bases outside the gene matches: 0. CDR3 protein: CASSETGGYGYTF. In DNA form, the CDR3 reads TGTGCCAGCAGTGAAACAGGGGGCTATGGCTACACCTTC.

This clone was detected a few times. The chain employs TRBV7-9 and TRBJ1-1; D gene uncertain. V shed 2 bases and J shed 5 bases, with 6 bases lying between them. In germline, CDR1 is SEHNR, CDR2 FQNEAQ (reference sequence). The CDR3 runs to 12 residues. CDR3 sequence: CASSLTWTEAFF. CDR3 in DNA: TGTGCCAGCAGCTTAACATGGACTGAAGCTTTCTTT.

V is TRBV10-1 and J is TRBJ2-7; 7 positions agree with TRBD2. Trimming cost V 0 bases and J 4 bases; bases outside gene matches: 12. CDR1 and CDR2 (germline): WNHNN, SYGVQD (reference sequence). This CDR3 has 17 residues. The DNA of the CDR3 is TGCGCCAGCAGTGAGTCGGTGGAAGGCCCCGGGGGGTACGAGCAGTACTTC. Protein sequence: CASSESVEGPGGYEQYF.

The chain uses TRBV2 and TRBJ2-1, with D maybe TRBD1 (6 bases). Germline CDR1 and CDR2: SNHLY and FYNNEI. Trimming pared 3 bases from V and 6 bases from J, leaving 15 bases between. The CDR3 totals 15 residues. The CDR3 coding sequence is TGTGCCAGCAGTGACTCCCGACAGGCCCTCAATGAGCAGTTCTTC. It codes for CASSDSRQALNEQFF.

V is TRBV6-5 and J is TRBJ2-2, with TRBD1 identical over 9 bases. The CDR3 runs to 15 residues. Germline V gives CDR1 MNHEY, CDR2 SVGAGI. Trimming removed 6 bases from V and 7 bases from J; junction bases left unmatched: 9. CDR3 in amino acids: CASRDLDRGSGELFF. The CDR3 bases are TGTGCCAGCAGGGATTTGGACAGGGGAAGCGGGGAGCTGTTTTTT.

This clone was counted between two and nine times. The V and J genes are TRBV11-1 and TRBJ2-7; D perhaps matches TRBD2 (6 bases). Trimming removed 6 bases at V and 7 bases at J, with 16 bases between. The length of the CDR3 is 13 residues. Germline V CDR1 and CDR2: SGHAT, FQDESV (reference sequence). The CDR3 DNA is TGTGCCAGCAGTATAATGGCGGGGATGGAGCAGTACTTC. Translating gives CASSIMAGMEQYF.

The chain combines TRBV19 with TRBJ1-1, with TRBD1 matching over 9 bases. From germline, CDR1 is LNHDA and CDR2 SQIVND (reference sequence). The CDR3 is made up of 14 amino acids. J was trimmed by 0 bases and V by 6 bases; bases with no gene match: 2. The CDR3 coding sequence is TGTGCCAGTAGAGGGACAGGGCTGAACACTGAAGCTTTCTTT. Protein sequence: CASRGTGLNTEAFF.

This rearrangement joins TRBV18 to TRBJ2-1; 11 nucleotides match TRBD2. CDR3 length: 19 amino acids. V dropped 4 bases and J dropped 1; count of bases not matched to a gene: 12. Germline-derived CDR1 and CDR2 are KGHSH and LQKENI. This CDR3 reads CASSHPGLAGGRSYNEQFF. The DNA of the CDR3 is TGTGCCAGCTCACATCCCGGGCTAGCGGGGGGTAGGTCCTACAATGAGCAGTTCTTC.

This rearrangement joins TRBV7-2 to TRBJ1-4, with D possibly being TRBD1 (5 bases). This CDR3 spans 14 amino acids. From germline, CDR1 is SGHTA and CDR2 FQGNSA. V lost 1 base and J 8 bases, leaving 11 bases between the germline ends. In DNA form, the CDR3 reads TGTGCCAGCAGCTTAGTGTCAAACAGGGAAAAACTGTTTTTT. It specifies CASSLVSNREKLFF.

V is TRBV2 and J is TRBJ2-7; D gene ambiguous. Germline values: CDR1 SNHLY, CDR2 FYNNEI. CDR3 length: 14 residues. The ends were cut back, 7 bases at V and 3 bases at J, with 16 bases in the middle. The CDR3 sequence: CASTRAILNYEQYF. For the CDR3, the DNA is TGTGCCAGCACAAGAGCCATTCTAAACTACGAGCAGTACTTC. The variable domain in full, completed from reference TRBV2 and TRBJ2-7, reads EPEVTQTPSHQVTQMGQEVILRCVPISNHLYFYWYRQILGQKVEFLVSFYNNEISEKSEIFDDQFSVERPDGSNFTLKIRSTKLEDSAMYFCASTRAILNYEQYFGPGTRLTVT.

This clone came up once. The chain recombines TRBV6-5 with TRBJ1-2, with D possibly matching TRBD1 (6 bases). The V end was cut by 5 bases, the J end by 3 bases, with 13 bases between. The germline CDR1 and CDR2 sequences are MNHEY and SVGAGI. The CDR3 has 14 residues. The CDR3 loop reads CASSIQGSDYGYTF. In DNA, the CDR3 is TGTGCCAGCAGTATCCAGGGGTCGGACTATGGCTACACCTTC.

V usage is TRBV5-8 and J usage is TRBJ2-2, with TRBD1 matching over 8 bases. V shed 0 bases and J 6 bases; nucleotides not matched to a gene: 4. The CDR3 totals 15 residues. Germline V lookup: CDR1 SGHTS, CDR2 YDEGEE. CDR3 sequence reads: CASSLGGQGSGELFF. CDR3 DNA: TGTGCCAGCAGCTTGGGAGGACAGGGTTCCGGGGAGCTGTTTTTT.

The chain's CDR3 is CASSVPSGGKSTYEQYF. The CDR3 DNA reads TGTGCCAGCAGCGTCCCCAGCGGGGGTAAAAGTACGTACGAGCAGTACTTC. The rearrangement joins TRBV2 to TRBJ2-7; TRBD2 aligns across 8 bases. CDR3 length equals 17 residues. Germline V gene data show CDR1 as SNHLY and CDR2 as FYNNEI. With 6 bases clipped from V and 4 bases from J, the junction kept 17 bases outside the gene matches.

This clone has only one observation. CDR3 loop: CASSQDLYDEQYF. The DNA for the CDR3 is TGTGCCAGCAGCCAAGATCTTTACGACGAGCAGTACTTC. The chain links TRBV4-2 to TRBJ2-7; D is uncertain. CDR3 length: 13 residues. Germline lookup yields CDR1 LGHNA and CDR2 YNFKEQ. V was clipped by 0 bases and J by 5 bases, with 8 bases between them.

This clone occurred once. The rearrangement joins TRBV6-1 to TRBJ2-5; 12 bases are a match to TRBD2. CDR1 and CDR2 from the germline V gene are MNHNS and SASEGT. There are 15 residues in the CDR3. V lost 4 bases and J lost 3; bases outside the gene matches: 3. The CDR3 DNA is TGTGCCAGCAGTGGCCGACTAGCGGGGGAAGAGACCCAGTACTTC. It yields the protein CASSGRLAGEETQYF.

The V and J genes are TRBV19 and TRBJ1-5; 8 nucleotides line up with TRBD1. CDR3 size: 16 residues. CDR1 and CDR2 from the germline V gene are LNHDA and SQIVND (reference sequence). The V segment lost 3 bases and the J segment 1 base; nucleotides outside the gene matches: 5. The CDR3 sequence: CASSIVTGGSNQPQHF. CDR3 nucleotides: TGTGCCAGTAGTATTGTCACAGGGGGGAGCAATCAGCCCCAGCATTTT.